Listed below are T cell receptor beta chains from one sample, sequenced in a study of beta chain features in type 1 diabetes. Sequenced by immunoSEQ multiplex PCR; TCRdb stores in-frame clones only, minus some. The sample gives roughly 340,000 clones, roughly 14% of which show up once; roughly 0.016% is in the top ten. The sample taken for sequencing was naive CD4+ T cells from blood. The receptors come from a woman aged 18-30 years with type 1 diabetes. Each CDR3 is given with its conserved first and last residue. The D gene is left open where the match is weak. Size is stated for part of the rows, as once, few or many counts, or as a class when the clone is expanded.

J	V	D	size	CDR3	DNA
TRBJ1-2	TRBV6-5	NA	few	CASSYTRTDRRSGYTF	TGTGCCAGCAGTTACACACGTACGGACAGACGCTCTGGCTACACCTTC
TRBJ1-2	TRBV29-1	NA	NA	CSVYGGGYGYTF	TGCAGCGTTTACGGGGGAGGGTATGGCTACACCTTC
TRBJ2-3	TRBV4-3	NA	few	CASSQEQSSTDTQYF	TGCGCCAGCAGCCAAGAACAGTCTAGCACGGATACGCAGTATTTT
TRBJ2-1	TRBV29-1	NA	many	CSVGPEEQFF	TGCAGCGTTGGGCCCGAAGAGCAGTTCTTC
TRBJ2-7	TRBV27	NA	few	CASSPRGRGVHEQYF	TGTGCCAGCAGTCCAAGGGGGCGGGGGGTCCACGAGCAGTACTTC
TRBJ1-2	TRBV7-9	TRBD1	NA	CASSLLETGTDGYTF	TGTGCCAGCAGCTTACTGGAGACAGGGACTGATGGCTACACCTTC
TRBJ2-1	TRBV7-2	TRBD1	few	CASSLGPGQNEQFF	TGTGCCAGCAGCTTAGGACCGGGACAGAATGAGCAGTTCTTC
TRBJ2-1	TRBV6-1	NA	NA	CASSEVRDEQFF	TGTGCCAGCAGTGAAGTCAGGGATGAGCAGTTCTTC
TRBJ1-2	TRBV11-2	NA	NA	CASISIDHYYGYTF	TGTGCCAGCATCTCCATAGATCATTATTATGGCTACACCTTC
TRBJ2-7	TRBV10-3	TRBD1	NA	CAISAPSQGAYEQYF	TGTGCCATCAGTGCCCCGAGCCAGGGGGCCTACGAGCAGTACTTC